These T cell receptor beta chains were read from a single sample in a study of T cell changes during pregnancy in multiple sclerosis. Repertoires were generated with immunoSEQ multiplex PCR, while TCRdb's copy carries only in-frame clones and drops some. The sample carries over 40,000 clones, over 80% recorded once. The source was peripheral blood, collected in the first trimester of pregnancy. The receptors stem from a female donor in good health, enrolled as a control in a pregnancy study. Each CDR3 is given with its conserved first and last residue. Fields, in order: J gene, V gene, clone size, D gene, CDR3 DNA, CDR3 protein. A D gene is named only where the DNA matches it firmly. Not every row has a clone size; where given, it reads once, few, many or a size class.

>TRBJ2-7|TRBV28|.|TRBD2
TGTGCCAGCAGTTTTTCGCTAGCGGGAGGGCGAGGATCCTACGAGCAGTACTTC
CASSFSLAGGRGSYEQYF
>TRBJ2-1|TRBV6-1|few|TRBD2
TGTGCCAGCAGTGCCGATGCGGGAGGGTACAATGAGCAGTTCTTC
CASSADAGGYNEQFF
>TRBJ1-3|TRBV7-3|.|.
TGTGCCAGCAGCTCCCCCGGGAGGGATGACACCATATATTTT
CASSSPGRDDTIYF
>TRBJ1-5|TRBV18|few|.
TGTGCCAGCTCACCGGGTTCTCAGGAGCCCCAGCATTTT
CASSPGSQEPQHF
>TRBJ2-2|TRBV2|.|TRBD2
TGTGCCAGCAGAGGGACTAGCGGCACCGGGGAGCTGTTTTTT
CASRGTSGTGELFF
>TRBJ1-1|TRBV9|.|.
TGTGCCAGCAGCCTCGAGGGGGTCTTGGGCACTGAAGCTTTCTTT
CASSLEGVLGTEAFF
>TRBJ2-2|TRBV9|once|.
TGTGCCAGCAGCTCCCATGTGGAGATCGGAACCGGGGAGCTGTTTTTT
CASSSHVEIGTGELFF
>TRBJ1-1|TRBV2|few|.
TGTGCCAGCAGTGACAGGTCTAGGGGGTACACTGAAGCTTTCTTT
CASSDRSRGYTEAFF
>TRBJ1-2|TRBV6-5|.|TRBD1
TGTGCCAGCAGCCTAGACAGGGTTGCGAGCTACACCTTC
CASSLDRVASYTF
>TRBJ1-1|TRBV7-9|.|TRBD1
TGTGCCAGCAGCGTCCAGGCAGGGGGCCTTAACACTGAAGCTTTCTTT
CASSVQAGGLNTEAFF
>TRBJ1-1|TRBV11-3|.|TRBD1
TGTGCCAGCAGCCTAACGACAGGGCCTGAATGGACTGAAGCTTTCTTT
CASSLTTGPEWTEAFF
>TRBJ2-7|TRBV9|.|TRBD2
TGTGCCAGCAGCCCCGGGGGGGGGTCCTACGAGCAGTACTTC
CASSPGGGSYEQYF
>TRBJ2-3|TRBV4-2|.|TRBD1
TGTGCCAGCAGCCGAGACCGGGACAGGGGCTCTAGCACAGATACGCAGTATTTT
CASSRDRDRGSSTDTQYF
>TRBJ1-3|TRBV7-3|.|.
TGTGCCAGCAGCGCCTATACAGGATCACCTCGGAACACCATATATTTT
CASSAYTGSPRNTIYF
>TRBJ1-1|TRBV6-1|.|.
TGTGCCAGCAGTGTGCTGCAGGGAGGGAGCACTGAAGCTTTCTTT
CASSVLQGGSTEAFF
>TRBJ2-1|TRBV18|once|.
TGTGCCAGCTCACCAGAGGGCTATGAGCAGTTCTTC
CASSPEGYEQFF
>TRBJ2-7|TRBV18|.|.
TGTGCCAGCTCACCCCAGAGGGCTTCCTACGAGCAGTACTTC
CASSPQRASYEQYF
>TRBJ2-3|TRBV29-1|.|.
TGCAGCGTTGAATCGGGGTGGATGGCAGATACGCAGTATTTT
CSVESGWMADTQYF
>TRBJ2-4|TRBV7-2|.|TRBD1
TGTGCCAGCAGCTCCCACGGGGGGACAGGGGTTGGCATTCAGTACTTC
CASSSHGGTGVGIQYF
>TRBJ1-1|TRBV5-1|.|.
TGCGCCAGCAGCTTGGCCCCAGAGGGGAACACTGAAGCTTTCTTT
CASSLAPEGNTEAFF
>TRBJ2-1|TRBV2|.|TRBD2
TGTGCCAGCAGCGGACGGACTAGCTACAATGAGCAGTTCTTC
CASSGRTSYNEQFF
>TRBJ1-1|TRBV5-4|.|.
TGTGCCAGCAGCCCCCTAATGAACACTGAAGCTTTCTTT
CASSPLMNTEAFF
>TRBJ2-7|TRBV27|.|.
TGTGCCAGCAGGCAGGGCCCCTACGAGCAGTACTTC
CASRQGPYEQYF
>TRBJ2-1|TRBV13|.|TRBD2
TGTGCCAGCAGCAGGACTAGCGGGCGCAGCTCCTACAATGAGCAGTTCTTC
CASSRTSGRSSYNEQFF
>TRBJ2-2|TRBV6-4|.|TRBD1
TGTGCCAGCAGTGAGGGACAGGGTACCACCGGGGAGCTGTTTTTT
CASSEGQGTTGELFF
>TRBJ2-3|TRBV6-4|.|.
TGTGCCAGCAGTGACGGCGGGGCTCACACAGATACGCAGTATTTT
CASSDGGAHTDTQYF
>TRBJ2-7|TRBV7-9|.|TRBD1
TGTGCCAGCAGCTTTCCCGCAGGGGGTCCCTACGAGCAGTACTTC
CASSFPAGGPYEQYF
>TRBJ2-7|TRBV6-1|.|.
TGTGCCAGCAGTGACAGGGGTGGGGCGAACTCCTACGAGCAGTACTTC
CASSDRGGANSYEQYF
>TRBJ2-5|TRBV27|few|TRBD1
TGTGCCAGCAGTCTCCTGGGACAGCAAGAGACCCAGTACTTC
CASSLLGQQETQYF
>TRBJ1-2|TRBV7-2|.|.
TGTGCCAGCAGCACGACCAACCCCGGGAGCTACACCTTC
CASSTTNPGSYTF
>TRBJ2-7|TRBV6-5|.|TRBD1
TGTGCCAGCAGTCGGACAGGGGCGGACGAGCAGTACTTC
CASSRTGADEQYF
>TRBJ2-2|TRBV6-1|.|TRBD1
TGTGCCAGCAGCGTGACAGGGCTTGACACCGGGGAGCTGTTTTTT
CASSVTGLDTGELFF
>TRBJ1-2|TRBV2|.|TRBD1
TGTGCCAGCAGCGTTGCGGGACAGGGAGTCTATGGCTACACCTTC
CASSVAGQGVYGYTF
>TRBJ2-5|TRBV19|.|.
TGTGCCAGTAGTATTACAGGACAAGAGACCCAGTACTTC
CASSITGQETQYF
>TRBJ1-5|TRBV25-1|.|.
TGTGCCAGCAGTGAGATAGAGGGCAGGCCACAGCATTTT
CASSEIEGRPQHF
>TRBJ2-2|TRBV29-1|.|.
TGCAGCGTTGACGTTGCGAACACCGGGGAGCTGTTTTTT
CSVDVANTGELFF
>TRBJ1-1|TRBV28|.|TRBD1
TGTGCCAGCAGGACAGGGGGCAACACTGAAGCTTTCTTT
CASRTGGNTEAFF
>TRBJ1-5|TRBV7-2|medium-sized|.
TGTGCCAGCAGCTTCGGGGGGGTAATTCAGCCCCAGCATTTT
CASSFGGVIQPQHF
>TRBJ2-7|TRBV5-6|once|.
TGTGCCAGCAGCTTGTCGGCACTATCCTACGAGCAGTACTTC
CASSLSALSYEQYF
>TRBJ1-1|TRBV5-1|.|TRBD1
TGCGCCAGCAGCTCCCGACAGGGGGGCACTGAAGCTTTCTTT
CASSSRQGGTEAFF
>TRBJ2-3|TRBV4-3|.|TRBD2
TGCGCCAGCAGCCATGGGGGGGGGACGCAGTATTTT
CASSHGGGTQYF
>TRBJ1-3|TRBV9|few|TRBD1
TGTGCCAGCAGCACCGGGACAGCCCGATATTTT
CASSTGTARYF
>TRBJ2-1|TRBV27|once|TRBD2
TGTGCCAGCAGTTTAGTGGCGGGAGGACTCTACAATGAGCAGTTCTTC
CASSLVAGGLYNEQFF
>TRBJ2-3|TRBV19|.|.
TGTGCCAGTAGTTTCGGACAGTACACAGATACGCAGTATTTT
CASSFGQYTDTQYF
>TRBJ2-5|TRBV10-3|once|.
TGTGCCATCAGTGAGTCGACTAGTATGGAGACCCAGTACTTC
CAISESTSMETQYF
>TRBJ1-3|TRBV19|.|TRBD1
TGTGCCAGTAGTATCGACGGACAGGGCTCTGGAAACACCATATATTTT
CASSIDGQGSGNTIYF
>TRBJ1-5|TRBV19|.|TRBD1
TGTGCCAGTAGTATAGACAGGGGGCTTAGTCAGCCCCAGCATTTT
CASSIDRGLSQPQHF
>TRBJ1-5|TRBV5-8|.|.
TGTGCCAGCAGCTTGACGGGGTTTGCGTATCAGCCCCAGCATTTT
CASSLTGFAYQPQHF
>TRBJ2-1|TRBV10-1|.|TRBD2
TGCGCCAGCAGTGATGTACTAGCGGGGGGCCGCTCCTACAATGAGCAGTTCTTC
CASSDVLAGGRSYNEQFF
>TRBJ2-7|TRBV21-1|.|.
TGTGCCAGCAGCATCTCCCGGGACAGAATGTCCTACGAGCAGTACTTC
CASSISRDRMSYEQYF
>TRBJ1-4|TRBV16|.|.
TGTGCCAGCAGCCAATCAGGACAGATTAATGAAAAACTGTTTTTT
CASSQSGQINEKLFF
>TRBJ2-1|TRBV13|once|TRBD2
TGTGCCAGCAGCGGCAGACTAGCGGGAGACAATGAGCAGTTCTTC
CASSGRLAGDNEQFF
>TRBJ2-6|TRBV4-1|.|.
TGCGCCAGCAGCCAAGAGCGGGCCTCTGGGGCCAACGTCCTGACTTTC
CASSQERASGANVLTF